The present TCR beta chain was sequenced within a study of cytomegalovirus exposure and HLA in healthy donors (TCRdb year 2017). In terms of the full investigation: In an earlier analysis of under 600 of the donors, approximately 260 Gb of sequence data and 100 million or so unique TCR beta sequences from approximately 180 million T cells were reported. Roughly 300 gigabases of sequencing data and approximately 84 million unique TCR sequences were included in an early release covering under 650 HLA-typed donors. Of the roughly 410 genotyped donors, approximately 80% were placed in the genetic ancestry cluster associated with self-reported Caucasian donors. The study aimed to test whether signatures of past pathogen exposure could be identified by cataloging public T cell receptors. The study profiled the T cell repertoires of 550 to 700 subjects by immunosequencing and related them to cytomegalovirus serostatus. Besides the first cohort of roughly 640 subjects, a separate validation cohort made up of about 120 different subjects was used. High-throughput TCR immunosequencing, statistical association of individual TCRs with disease status, and machine learning were combined to predict cytomegalovirus infection status. To study patterns of TCR occurrence, a later analysis re-analyzed previously published TCR beta repertoires from around 700 donors and added high-resolution HLA genotyping. The later analysis used no new phenotypic data to find candidate immune exposures, relying instead on TCR beta sequences and their occurrence across donors. In an earlier analysis of a few hundred of the donors, high-throughput TCR beta sequencing was used to judge whether each TCR beta V gene segment behaved as functional or pseudogenic. Alongside the repertoire data, information on donor age, sex, ethnicity and CMV serostatus was compiled. A later genetic analysis used genome-wide SNP genotypes for about 60% of the 666 donors, treating that subset as a discovery cohort. All discovery cohort repertoires had been generated using a single sequencing platform. HLA typing included class I and class II loci at four-digit resolution. Typing coverage varied by locus: roughly 620-640 donors for A, B, C, DRB1 and DQB1; under 550 for DQA1; 600 to 610 for DPA1; about 450 for DPB1. Roughly 5 DR-DQ haplotypes were handled as single units for association and clustering because linkage in the cohort was strong. On average, roughly 240,000 unique TCR beta nucleotide sequences were sequenced per donor among several hundred genotyped donors of the cohort, with roughly 20% of those sequences being non-productive. The study at large found these results: The authors suggested that the approach could potentially be extended to other disease states and immunological phenotypes. Around 16 rarely observed V segments, including chromosome 9 orphons, were excluded from the earlier analysis of 550 to 700 of the donors because counts were too low. A further reported finding was that TCR beta sequences accurately predicted the HLA-A and HLA-B alleles for most subjects in the first cohort. In a later analysis, most CMV-associated TCR beta chains were found to appear HLA-restricted, with HLA associations seemingly driven largely by CMV exposure. A later analysis found that TCR association rates varied across HLA loci, with DRB1 alleles showing the most associated TCRs and HLA-C alleles the fewest. In a later analysis, HLA-associated TCR beta chains showed more clonal expansion and lower generation probabilities than non-associated chains that were equally common. For the cohort, immune exposure information was limited to CMV serostatus. Because HLA typing was unavailable for some donors at each locus, only the typed subset was used in association tests. Three of the identified cytomegalovirus-associated TCR beta chains were confirmed in vitro to be specific for cytomegalovirus antigens. While some public TCRs were present in many individuals, most TCR sequences turned up only very rarely across donors. Only TCR beta chains were sequenced in this cohort, and the absence of alpha or paired-chain data limited detectable features. An association between a missense DCLRE1C variant and V-gene and J-gene trimming of TCR beta chains was found in a later genetic analysis and replicated in an independent cohort. Some IMGT-functional V segments, including TRBV6-2 and TRBV6-3, could not be distinguished by the 87-base-pair reads and were therefore excluded. Correlated functional status among segregating V segments might be attributable to linkage disequilibrium, but an unknown experimental factor could not be ruled out. Specific HLA alleles were associated with over 15,000 TCR beta sequences at a false discovery rate of 0.05 in a later analysis. Assigning TCR associations to individual alleles was difficult when HLA alleles, especially DR and DQ, strongly co-occurred. The study gave a list of 150 to 200 TCR beta chains associated with cytomegalovirus. A group of highly shared sequence variants was considered likely to be a technical artifact of the sequencing pipeline. Cytomegalovirus status was reported to be diagnosed by the classifier with high specificity and sensitivity in both the original and validation cohorts. Compared with the 666-donor mean, donors in an Asian-associated ancestry cluster had fewer N-insertions in productive TCRs, according to a later genetic analysis. In an earlier analysis of around 500 of the donors, most TCR beta V segments appeared in productive rearrangements about 87% or about 30% of the time, broadly matching IMGT annotations. A later analysis reported that several top co-occurrence clusters appeared linked to parvovirus B19, influenza, CMV and Epstein-Barr virus. Presence/absence analyses assumed roughly uniform sequencing depth across donors, an assumption that may not hold.

The library was built by means of the immunoSEQ multiplex PCR assay. For the multiplex PCR, a mixture combining 60 forward primers for TCR Vbeta segments and 13 reverse primers for TCR Jbeta segments was used. The CDR3 region of rearranged TCR beta genes was amplified from genomic DNA by a multiplex PCR assay. Amplified TCR beta libraries were sequenced as 87-base-pair reads on the Illumina HiSeq System. Per the original workflow: Across the 670 or so repertoires, a later analysis counted approximately 83 million unique TCR beta chains, around 11 million of which were shared by at least two donors. Raw reads were error-corrected and collapsed into unique sequences with a nearest-neighbor algorithm that merged closely related sequences to remove PCR and sequencing errors. Alignment of CDR3 sequences to IMGT reference sequences was used to assign V, D and J gene segments. For a sequence to be retained, a match of at least six nucleotides was required to both a V gene segment and a J gene segment. Rearrangements were classified as productive when the CDR3 lacked stop codons and remained in frame with V and J, and all other rearrangements were classified as non-productive. CDR3 was defined by IMGT convention, running from the second conserved V-encoded cysteine to the conserved J-encoded phenylalanine. The earlier analysis of 500 to 650 of the donors excluded any sequence lacking an unambiguous match to a single V gene segment. In an earlier analysis of around 590 of the donors, a V segment was called functional when productive rearrangements were above 56.7%, and segregating when the standard deviation between donors exceeded 5%. To diagnose cytomegalovirus status from the catalog of TCR beta chain sequences, a statistical classification framework was built. In a later analysis, TCR nucleotide sequences were compared against IMGT/GENE-DB human TR gene sequences so that V and J genes could be assigned. A later analysis assigned CDR3 sequences and most-parsimonious VDJ recombination scenarios with the TCRdist pipeline. In a later analysis, each TCR beta chain was defined by its CDR3 amino acid sequence together with its V-gene family, and reads lacking a unique V-gene family were excluded. In a later analysis, fewer than 650 highly shared, low-generation-probability nucleotide sequences were removed to address suspected cross-contamination and a sequencing artifact. A later analysis calculated a clonal expansion index for each public chain from normalized within-repertoire ranks of inferred template counts. Generation probabilities in a later analysis came from a VDJ recombination model fitted to out-of-frame rearrangements, and those results were checked against IGoR. In a later analysis, TCR-TCR, TCR-HLA and TCR-CMV co-occurrence was scored with hypergeometric tests, and a repertoire-size bias correction was applied to TCR pairs. False discovery rates were estimated in a later analysis by permuting HLA or CMV assignments 20 times. In a later analysis, co-occurring TCRs were grouped with DBSCAN, and TCRdist sequence similarity was added when clustering was performed within HLA-allele-positive subsets. Repertoires with fewer than 30,000 or more than 120,000 public chains, plus five repertoires with anomalous nucleotide sharing, were excluded from co-occurrence clustering. The clones in this table, taken by TCRdb from immuneACCESS, are in-frame only. Not every clone is retained; where verified, under half of the shortfall comes from an unresolved V gene, and the cause of the rest is unknown. V and J calls and clone size follow that table, whereas D and trimming were derived from the DNA. Across this sample there are some 57,000 clones, with about 89% seen only once. Of the sample, approximately 1.5% is held by the ten largest clones.

The germline V gene encodes CDR1 GTSNPN and CDR2 SVGIG (reference sequence). Inclusive of the bounding cysteine and phenylalanine, the CDR3 is 15 residues long. Left in the record is the CDR3 DNA by itself, 45 bases read in frame from the first base. V lost 3 bases and J lost 2 bases, and the count of bases not matched to a germline gene is 3. The cohort comprised 710 or so healthy bone marrow donors. Cohort members were all nominally healthy when sampled, although unrecorded immune exposures were likely present. The donor tested CMV seropositive, placing the donor among the roughly 270 seropositive members of the cohort. A peripheral blood sample was provided by each donor, and peripheral blood mononuclear cells were used for TCR beta sequencing. Genomic DNA extraction from the blood cell samples was performed with the Qiagen DNeasy Blood Extraction Kit. This clone was seen a handful of times. Its antigen has not been determined. Nothing much larger sits one base from this clone, and base qualities are not available.

The chain was built from TRBV30 and TRBJ2-7, with TRBD2 identical over 14 junction bases. The sample was PBMCs. This clonotype originated in a young man in good health and CMV-seropositive. The CDR3 reads CAWRGGLAGAYEQYF. In nucleotides, the sequence is TGTGCCTGGAGGGGGGGACTAGCGGGAGCCTACGAGCAGTACTTC.